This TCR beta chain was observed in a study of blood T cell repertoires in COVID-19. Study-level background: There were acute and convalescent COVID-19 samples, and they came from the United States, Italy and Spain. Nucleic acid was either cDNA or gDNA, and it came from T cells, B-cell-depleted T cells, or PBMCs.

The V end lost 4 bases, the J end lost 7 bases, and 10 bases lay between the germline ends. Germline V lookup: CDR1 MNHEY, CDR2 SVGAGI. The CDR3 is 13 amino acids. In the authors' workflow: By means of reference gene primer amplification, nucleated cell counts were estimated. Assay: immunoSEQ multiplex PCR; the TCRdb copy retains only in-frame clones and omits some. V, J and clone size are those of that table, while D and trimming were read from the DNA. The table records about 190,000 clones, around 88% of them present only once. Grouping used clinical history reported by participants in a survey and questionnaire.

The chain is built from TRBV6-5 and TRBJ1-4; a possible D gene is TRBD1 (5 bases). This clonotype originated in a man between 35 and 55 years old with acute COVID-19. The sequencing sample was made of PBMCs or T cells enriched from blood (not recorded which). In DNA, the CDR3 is TGTGCCAGCAGTTCGGGGAGGGGTGAAAAACTGTTTTTT. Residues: CASSSGRGEKLFF.